This entry features one T cell receptor (beta chain) sequence. The antigen remains undetermined. CD45RA-negative memory and CD45RA+ naive subsets were split from the CD4+ cells. The repertoire was sequenced with immunoSEQ multiplex PCR; TCRdb's copy has only in-frame clones and lacks some. The repertoire holds more than 900,000 clones, with around 78% as singletons. The germline V gene encodes CDR1 LNHDA and CDR2 SQIVND (reference sequence). The junction had 6 bases not matched to a gene; V was cut back by 6 bases and J by 6 bases. This CDR3 has 15 residues. This sample stems from a study of shared clonotypes between healthy human individuals. Study context: CD4 naive and CD4 memory each took three plates per donor, while CD8 naive took two and CD8 memory one. Study observations and caveats: Even with large depth, rarefaction showed that sorted-subset sequencing was incomplete. Generally, estimated richness proved larger in naive subsets than it did in memory subsets.

Sequenced material: memory CD4+ T cells from PBMCs. The subset here: CD45RA-negative fraction. The source of this sequence is a man between 18 and 35 years old in good health. Some clones in this sample may be carry-over from other donors' samples. The J gene is TRBJ2-7, the V gene TRBV19; 15 nucleotides line up with TRBD2. The CDR3 DNA reads TGTGCCAGTAGCTCTACGGGACTAGCGGGAGGCGAGCAGTACTTC. Protein: CASSSTGLAGGEQYF.